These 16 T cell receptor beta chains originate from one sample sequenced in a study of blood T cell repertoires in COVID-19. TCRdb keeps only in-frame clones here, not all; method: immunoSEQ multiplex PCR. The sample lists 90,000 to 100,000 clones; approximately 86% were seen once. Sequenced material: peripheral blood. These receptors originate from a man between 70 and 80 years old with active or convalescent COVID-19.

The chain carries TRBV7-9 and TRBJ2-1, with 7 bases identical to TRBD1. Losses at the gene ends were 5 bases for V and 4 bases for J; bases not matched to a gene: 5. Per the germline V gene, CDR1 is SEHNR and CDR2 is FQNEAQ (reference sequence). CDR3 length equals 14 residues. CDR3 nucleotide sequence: TGTGCCAGCAGCCCCGAGGACAGGTACAATGAGCAGTTCTTC. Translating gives CASSPEDRYNEQFF.

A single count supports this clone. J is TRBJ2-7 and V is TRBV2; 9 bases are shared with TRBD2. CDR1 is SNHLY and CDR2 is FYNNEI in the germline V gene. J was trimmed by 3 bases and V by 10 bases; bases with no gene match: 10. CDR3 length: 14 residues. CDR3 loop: CATSPGLAGYEQYF. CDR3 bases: TGTGCCACTAGCCCGGGACTAGCAGGCTACGAGCAGTACTTC.

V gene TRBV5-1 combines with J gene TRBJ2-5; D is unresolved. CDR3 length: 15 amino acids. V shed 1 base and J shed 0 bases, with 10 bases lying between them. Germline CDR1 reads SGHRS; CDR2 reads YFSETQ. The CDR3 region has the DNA TGCGCCAGCAGCTTGACGGTACCCAACCAAGAGACCCAGTACTTC. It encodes CASSLTVPNQETQYF.

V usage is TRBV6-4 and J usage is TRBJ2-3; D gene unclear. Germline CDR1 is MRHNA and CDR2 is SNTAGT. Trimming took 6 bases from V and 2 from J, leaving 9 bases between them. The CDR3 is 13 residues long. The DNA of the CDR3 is TGTGCCAGCAGGCGAACAGCCACAGATACGCAGTATTTT. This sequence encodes CASRRTATDTQYF.

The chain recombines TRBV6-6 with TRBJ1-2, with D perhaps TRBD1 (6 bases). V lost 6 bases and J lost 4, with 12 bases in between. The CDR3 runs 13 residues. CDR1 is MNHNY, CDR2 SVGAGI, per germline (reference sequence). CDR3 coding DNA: TGTGCCAGCAGCCCACAGGGACGCTATGGCTACACCTTC. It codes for CASSPQGRYGYTF.

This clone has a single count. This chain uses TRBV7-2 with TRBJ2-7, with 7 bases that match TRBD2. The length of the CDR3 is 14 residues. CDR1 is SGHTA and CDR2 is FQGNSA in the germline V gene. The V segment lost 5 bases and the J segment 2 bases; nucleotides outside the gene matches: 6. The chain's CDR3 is CASSKTSDPYEQYF. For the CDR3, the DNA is TGTGCCAGCAGCAAAACTAGCGACCCCTACGAGCAGTACTTC.

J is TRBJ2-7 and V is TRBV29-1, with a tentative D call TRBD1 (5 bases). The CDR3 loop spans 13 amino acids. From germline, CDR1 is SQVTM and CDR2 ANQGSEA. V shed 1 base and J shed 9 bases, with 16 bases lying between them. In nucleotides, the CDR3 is TGCAGCGTTGAAGTGGTGGGGCACGAAGGGCAGTACTTC. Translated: CSVEVVGHEGQYF.

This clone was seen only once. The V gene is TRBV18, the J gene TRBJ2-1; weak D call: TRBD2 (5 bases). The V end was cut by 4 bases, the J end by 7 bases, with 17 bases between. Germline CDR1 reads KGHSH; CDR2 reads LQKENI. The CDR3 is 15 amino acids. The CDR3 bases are TGTGCCAGCTCACAACCGACGGGGAATAAGAATGAGCAGTTCTTC. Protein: CASSQPTGNKNEQFF.

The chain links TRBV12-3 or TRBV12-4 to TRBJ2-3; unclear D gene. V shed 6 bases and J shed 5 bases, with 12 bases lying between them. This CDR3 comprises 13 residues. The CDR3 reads CASSRFSGDTQYF. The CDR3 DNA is TGTGCCAGCAGCCGATTTTCCGGAGATACGCAGTATTTT.

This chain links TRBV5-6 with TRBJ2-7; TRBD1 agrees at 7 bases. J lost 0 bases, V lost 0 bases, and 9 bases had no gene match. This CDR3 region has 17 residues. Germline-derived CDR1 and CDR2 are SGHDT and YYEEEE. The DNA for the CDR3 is TGTGCCAGCAGCTTGGCCCAGTTAGGGGGCGCCTCCTACGAGCAGTACTTC. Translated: CASSLAQLGGASYEQYF.

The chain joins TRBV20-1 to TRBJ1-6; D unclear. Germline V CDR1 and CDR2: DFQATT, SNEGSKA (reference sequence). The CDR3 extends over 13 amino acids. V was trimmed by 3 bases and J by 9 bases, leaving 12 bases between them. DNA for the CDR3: TGCAGTGCTAGTCCCAATATAGCTTCACCCCTCCACTTT. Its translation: CSASPNIASPLHF.

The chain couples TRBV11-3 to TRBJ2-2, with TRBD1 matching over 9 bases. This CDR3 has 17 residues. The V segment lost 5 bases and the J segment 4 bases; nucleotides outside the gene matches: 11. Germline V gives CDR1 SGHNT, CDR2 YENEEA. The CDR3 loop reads CASSPLAGTGSTGELFF. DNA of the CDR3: TGTGCCAGCAGCCCGCTTGCCGGGACAGGGTCCACCGGGGAGCTGTTTTTT.

CDR3 DNA: TGTGCCTGGAGTGAACAGGGGGCAGGCACCGGGGAGCTGTTTTTT. This gives the protein CAWSEQGAGTGELFF. The chain combines TRBV30 with TRBJ2-2; 9 nucleotides align to TRBD1. This CDR3 contains 15 residues. CDR1 is GTSNPN, CDR2 SVGIG, per germline (reference sequence). V lost 1 base and J lost 4; bases outside the gene matches: 4.

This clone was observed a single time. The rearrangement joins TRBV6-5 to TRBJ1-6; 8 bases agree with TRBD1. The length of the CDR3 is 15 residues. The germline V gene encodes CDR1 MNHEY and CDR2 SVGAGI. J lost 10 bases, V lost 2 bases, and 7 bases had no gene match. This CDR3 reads CASSYTDRGESPLHF. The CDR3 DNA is TGTGCCAGCAGTTACACCGACAGGGGAGAATCACCCCTCCACTTT.

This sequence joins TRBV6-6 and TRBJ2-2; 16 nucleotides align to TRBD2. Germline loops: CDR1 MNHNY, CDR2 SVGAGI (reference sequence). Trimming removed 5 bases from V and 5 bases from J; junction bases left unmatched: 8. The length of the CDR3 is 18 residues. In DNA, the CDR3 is TGTGCCAGCAGTCGGGGACTAGCGGGGGGGCTTAGGACCGGGGAGCTGTTTTTT. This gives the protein CASSRGLAGGLRTGELFF.

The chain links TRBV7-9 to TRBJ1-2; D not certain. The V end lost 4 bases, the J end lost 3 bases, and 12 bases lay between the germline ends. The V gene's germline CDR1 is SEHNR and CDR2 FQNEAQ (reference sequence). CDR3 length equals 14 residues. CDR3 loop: CASSSTTKDYGYTF. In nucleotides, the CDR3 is TGTGCCAGCAGCTCCACGACTAAGGACTATGGCTACACCTTC. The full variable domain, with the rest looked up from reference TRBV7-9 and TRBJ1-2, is DTGVSQNPRHKITKRGQNVTFRCDPISEHNRLYWYRQTLGQGPEFLTYFQNEAQLEKSRLLSDRFSAERPKGSFSTLEIQRTEQGDSAMYLCASSSTTKDYGYTFGSGTRLTVV.